This T cell receptor (beta chain) was identified in a study of Graves' ophthalmopathy and Graves' hyperthyroidism. Study results and caveats: Discriminating ophthalmopathy from stable hyperthyroidism, a 13-signature model attained a sensitivity of about 88% and a specificity of about 81%. The authors also found most expanded thyroid clonotypes above 0.001 frequency in blood.

This clonotype was picked up many times. Antigen: not known. Amplification of the TCR beta CDR3 regions used RNA transcripts (as template). HTBI primers primed a first-round RT-PCR, and a second-round multiplex PCR followed. MiXCR was run by TCRdb on the multiplex PCR reads, yielding one entry per CDR3 protein. The table lists over a million distinct CDR3 sequences, roughly 35% of them singletons. CDR1 SEHNR and CDR2 FQNEAQ come from the germline V gene (reference sequence). Trimming removed 3 bases from V and 3 bases from J; junction bases left unmatched: 5. The CDR3 is 14 amino acids. The sequence derives from an adult man with Graves' hyperthyroidism. The sample consisted of peripheral blood or thyroid tissue (not recorded which). J is TRBJ2-7 and V is TRBV7-9; 7 positions agree with TRBD2. The CDR3 nucleotides read TGTGCCAGCAGCTTGAGCGGGGCCGTCTACGAGCAGTACTTC. Encoded protein: CASSLSGAVYEQYF. The complete variable domain, with remaining parts taken from reference TRBV7-9 and TRBJ2-7, reads DTGVSQNPRHKITKRGQNVTFRCDPISEHNRLYWYRQTLGQGPEFLTYFQNEAQLEKSRLLSDRFSAERPKGSFSTLEIQRTEQGDSAMYLCASSLSGAVYEQYFGPGTRLTVT.